This TCR beta chain comes out of a study of shared clonotypes between healthy human individuals. The overall study: The study used three CD4 naive, three CD4 memory, two CD8 naive and one CD8 memory plate per donor.

Deletions cut 9 bases from V and 5 bases from J, with 17 bases between. The CDR3 consists of 14 residues. CDR1 and CDR2 from the germline V gene are PRHDT and FYEKMQ (reference sequence). In the naive CD8 group, cells lacked CD45RO and were positively selected for CCR7, so terminally differentiated effector memory CD45RA+ cells were left out. The material for each subset, its genomic DNA, was split evenly across several immunoSEQ plates. Measured with immunoSEQ multiplex PCR; TCRdb has only the in-frame clones, and not every one. Here the sample spans approximately 590,000 clones, around 95% being singletons.

The rearrangement joins TRBV13 to TRBJ2-1; D gene uncertain. The sample taken for sequencing was naive CD8+ T cells sorted from blood. The receptor comes from a woman in her thirties in good health. The CDR3 region is CASRWSVWDNEQFF. The CDR3 region has the DNA TGTGCCAGTAGGTGGTCAGTCTGGGACAATGAGCAGTTCTTC.